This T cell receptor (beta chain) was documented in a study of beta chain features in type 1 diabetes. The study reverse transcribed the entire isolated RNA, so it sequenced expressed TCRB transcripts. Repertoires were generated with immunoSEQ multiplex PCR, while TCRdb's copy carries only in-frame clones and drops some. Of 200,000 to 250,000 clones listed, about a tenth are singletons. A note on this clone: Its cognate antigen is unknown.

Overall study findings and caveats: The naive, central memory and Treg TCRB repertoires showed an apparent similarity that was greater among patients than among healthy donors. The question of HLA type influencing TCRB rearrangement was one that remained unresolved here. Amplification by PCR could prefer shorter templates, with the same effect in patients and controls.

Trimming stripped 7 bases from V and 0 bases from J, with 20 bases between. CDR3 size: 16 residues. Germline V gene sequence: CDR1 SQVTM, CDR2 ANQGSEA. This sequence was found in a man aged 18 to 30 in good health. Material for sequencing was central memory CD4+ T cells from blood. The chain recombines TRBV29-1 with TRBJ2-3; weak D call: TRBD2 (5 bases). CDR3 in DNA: TGCAGCGGGAGAGGACTTAAGGACTCTAGCACAGATACGCAGTATTTT. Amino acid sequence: CSGRGLKDSSTDTQYF.